This T cell receptor (beta chain) was sequenced during a study of neoadjuvant anti-PD-1 for oral cavity cancer. Libraries were prepared by immunoSEQ multiplex PCR; TCRdb keeps only in-frame clonotypes and omits some of them. Among more than 50,000 clones listed, approximately 79% were seen once. Germline CDR1 MNHNS, CDR2 SASEGT. The V gene lost 9 bases and the J gene lost 5 bases, with 16 bases spanning the gap. This CDR3 region has 13 residues. This sequence was found in a person aged 40 to 85 with oral cavity squamous cell carcinoma. The source was PBMCs, collected before nivolumab (anti-PD-1) treatment. The chain is built from TRBV6-1 and TRBJ1-1, with a tentative D call TRBD1 (5 bases). The CDR3 sequence is CARTRGGATEAFF. DNA of the CDR3: TGTGCCAGGACACGCGGGGGTGCTACTGAAGCTTTCTTT.